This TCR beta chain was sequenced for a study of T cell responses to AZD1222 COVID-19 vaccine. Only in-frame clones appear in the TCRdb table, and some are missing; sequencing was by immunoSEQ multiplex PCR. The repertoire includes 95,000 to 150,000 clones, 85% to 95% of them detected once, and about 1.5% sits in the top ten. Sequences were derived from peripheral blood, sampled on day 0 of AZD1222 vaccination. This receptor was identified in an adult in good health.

CDR3 sequence reads: CASSLARKTGELFF. The CDR3, as DNA: TGTGCCAGCAGCTTGGCCAGGAAAACCGGGGAGCTGTTTTTT. The genes are TRBV5-4 and TRBJ2-2, with D unresolved. V was clipped by 0 bases and J by 5 bases, with 8 bases between them. The CDR3 is made up of 14 amino acids. Germline V gene lookup returns CDR1 SGHNT and CDR2 YYREEE (reference sequence).